This T cell receptor beta chain was recorded in a study of blood T cell repertoires in COVID-19. Study details: COVID-19 samples collected from the United States, Italy and Spain covered acute and convalescent phases. Sample material is recorded as cDNA or gDNA derived from T cells, B-cell-depleted T cells, or PBMCs.

Original processing notes: Reference gene primer amplification gave estimated nucleated cell counts. Assay used: immunoSEQ multiplex PCR; TCRdb lists only in-frame clones, some missing. From that table come the V and J calls and clone size; the DNA was used to work out D and trimming. This sample yields tens of thousands of clones, of which roughly 90% are seen a single time; about 9.3% belongs to the top ten. The receptor was derived from a man aged 60-69 years with active COVID-19. Sequences were obtained from peripheral blood.

CDR3 sequence reads: CASTLGGAGANVLTF. In nucleotides, the CDR3 is TGTGCCAGCACGTTGGGGGGGGCCGGGGCCAACGTCCTGACTTTC. V and J are TRBV3-1 (or the pseudogene TRBV3-2) and TRBJ2-6; weak D call: TRBD2 (7 bases). Per germline, CDR1 LGHDT and CDR2 YNNKEL (reference sequence). V was trimmed by 7 bases and J by 4 bases, leaving 14 bases between them. The CDR3 is made up of 15 amino acids.